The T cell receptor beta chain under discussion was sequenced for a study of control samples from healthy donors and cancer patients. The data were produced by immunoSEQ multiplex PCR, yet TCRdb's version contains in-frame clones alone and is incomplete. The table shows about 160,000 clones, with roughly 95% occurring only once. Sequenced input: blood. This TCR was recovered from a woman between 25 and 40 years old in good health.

DNA for the CDR3: TGTGCCAGCAGCTTGGGGGGAGCGGACCAAGAGACCCAGTACTTC. Its protein is CASSLGGADQETQYF. This chain connects TRBV5-4 to TRBJ2-5, with D perhaps TRBD2 (5 bases). V was pared by 0 bases and J by 0 bases, with 9 bases between. The CDR3 runs 15 residues. Germline V gives CDR1 SGHNT, CDR2 YYREEE (reference sequence).